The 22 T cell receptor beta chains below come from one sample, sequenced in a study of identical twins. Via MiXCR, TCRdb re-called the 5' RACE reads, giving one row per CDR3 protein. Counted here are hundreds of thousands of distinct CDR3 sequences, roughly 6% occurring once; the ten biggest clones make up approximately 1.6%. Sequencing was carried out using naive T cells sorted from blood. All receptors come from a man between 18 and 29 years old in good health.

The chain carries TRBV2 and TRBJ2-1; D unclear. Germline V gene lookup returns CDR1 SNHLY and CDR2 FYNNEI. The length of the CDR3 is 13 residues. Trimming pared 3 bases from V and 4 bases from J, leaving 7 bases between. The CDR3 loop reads CASSDPDYNEQFF. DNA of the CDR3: TGTGCCAGCAGTGATCCAGATTACAATGAGCAGTTCTTC.

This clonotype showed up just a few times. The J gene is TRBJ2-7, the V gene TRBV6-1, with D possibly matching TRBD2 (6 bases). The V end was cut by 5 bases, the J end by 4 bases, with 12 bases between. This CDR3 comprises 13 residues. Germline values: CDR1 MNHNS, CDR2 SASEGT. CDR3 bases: TGTGCCAGCAGTAGAGGGACTGGGTACGAGCAGTACGTC. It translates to CASSRGTGYEQYV.

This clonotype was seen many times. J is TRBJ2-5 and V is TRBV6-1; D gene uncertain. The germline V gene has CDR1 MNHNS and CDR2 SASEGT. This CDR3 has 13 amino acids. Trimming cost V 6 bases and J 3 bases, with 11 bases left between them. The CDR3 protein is CASSAAGEETQYF. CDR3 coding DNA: TGTGCCAGCAGCGCCGCCGGAGAAGAGACCCAGTACTTC.

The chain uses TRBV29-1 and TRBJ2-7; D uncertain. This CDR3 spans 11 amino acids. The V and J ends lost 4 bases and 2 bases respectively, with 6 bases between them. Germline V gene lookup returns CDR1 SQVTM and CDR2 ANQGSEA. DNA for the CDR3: TGCAGCGTTGCCCAGCCCTACGAGCAGTACTTC. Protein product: CSVAQPYEQYF.

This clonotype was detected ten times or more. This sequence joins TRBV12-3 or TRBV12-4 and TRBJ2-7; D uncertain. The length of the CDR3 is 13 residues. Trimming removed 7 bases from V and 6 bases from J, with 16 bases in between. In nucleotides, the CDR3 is TGTGCCAGCAAAACCCCGGTAGGGCCCGAGCAGTACTTC. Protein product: CASKTPVGPEQYF.

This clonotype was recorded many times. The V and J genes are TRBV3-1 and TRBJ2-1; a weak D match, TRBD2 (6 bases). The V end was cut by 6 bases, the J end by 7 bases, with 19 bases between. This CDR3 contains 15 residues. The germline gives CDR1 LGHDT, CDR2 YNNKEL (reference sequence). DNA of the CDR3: TGTGCCAGCAGACGATTAGCGGAACCCTTGAATGAGCAGTTCTTC. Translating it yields CASRRLAEPLNEQFF.

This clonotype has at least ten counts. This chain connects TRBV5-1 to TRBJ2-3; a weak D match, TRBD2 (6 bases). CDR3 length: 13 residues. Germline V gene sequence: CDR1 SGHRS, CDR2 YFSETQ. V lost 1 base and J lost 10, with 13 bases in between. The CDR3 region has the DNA TGCGCCAGCAGCTTGAACGGAGGGCAGCCGCAGTATTTT. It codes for CASSLNGGQPQYF.

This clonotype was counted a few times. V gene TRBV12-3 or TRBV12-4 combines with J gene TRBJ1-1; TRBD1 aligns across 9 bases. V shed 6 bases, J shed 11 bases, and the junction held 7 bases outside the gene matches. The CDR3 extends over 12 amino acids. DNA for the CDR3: TGTGCCAGCAGATCCAACAGGGGGCCTGCTTTCTTT. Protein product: CASRSNRGPAFF.

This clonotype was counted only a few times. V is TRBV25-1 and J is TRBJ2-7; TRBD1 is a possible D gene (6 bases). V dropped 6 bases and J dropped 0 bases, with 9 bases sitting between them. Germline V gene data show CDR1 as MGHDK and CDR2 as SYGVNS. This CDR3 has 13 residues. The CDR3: CASRGHNSYEQYV. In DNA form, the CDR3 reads TGTGCCAGCAGGGGACACAACTCCTACGAGCAGTACGTC.

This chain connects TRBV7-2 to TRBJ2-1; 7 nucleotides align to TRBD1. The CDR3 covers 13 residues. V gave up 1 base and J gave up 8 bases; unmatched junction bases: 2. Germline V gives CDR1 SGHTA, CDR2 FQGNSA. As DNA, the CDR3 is TGTGCCAGCAGCTTAGAGCAGGGGGATGAGCAGTTCTTC. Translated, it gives CASSLEQGDEQFF.

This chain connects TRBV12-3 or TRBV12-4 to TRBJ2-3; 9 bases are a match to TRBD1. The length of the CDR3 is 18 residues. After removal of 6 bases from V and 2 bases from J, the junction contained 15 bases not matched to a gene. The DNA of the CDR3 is TGTGCCAGCAGGGAGGGACAGGGCGGGTTGAGTGACACAGATACGCAGTATTTT. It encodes CASREGQGGLSDTDTQYF.

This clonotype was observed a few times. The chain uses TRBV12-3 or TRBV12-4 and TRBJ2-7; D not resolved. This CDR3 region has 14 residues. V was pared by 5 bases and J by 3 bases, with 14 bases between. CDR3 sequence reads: CASSAAPLFYEQYF. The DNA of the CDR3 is TGTGCCAGCAGTGCCGCCCCGCTGTTCTACGAGCAGTACTTC.

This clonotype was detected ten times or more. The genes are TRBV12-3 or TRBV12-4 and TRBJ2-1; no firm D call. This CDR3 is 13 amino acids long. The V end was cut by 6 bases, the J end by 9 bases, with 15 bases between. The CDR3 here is CASRLALGGEQFF. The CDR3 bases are TGTGCCAGCAGGCTGGCCCTGGGCGGTGAGCAGTTCTTC.

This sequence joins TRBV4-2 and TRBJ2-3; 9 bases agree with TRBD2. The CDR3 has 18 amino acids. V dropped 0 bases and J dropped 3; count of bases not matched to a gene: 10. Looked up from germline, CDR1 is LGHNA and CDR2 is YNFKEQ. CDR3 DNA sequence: TGTGCCAGCAGCCAAGAAGGGGGATCTAGCGGGATTACAGATACGCAGTATTTT. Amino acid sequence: CASSQEGGSSGITDTQYF.

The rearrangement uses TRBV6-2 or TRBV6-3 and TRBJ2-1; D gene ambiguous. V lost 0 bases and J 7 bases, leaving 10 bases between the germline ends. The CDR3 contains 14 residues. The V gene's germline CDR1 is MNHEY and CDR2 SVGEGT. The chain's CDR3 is CASSYSFTPNEQFF. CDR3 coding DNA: TGTGCCAGCAGTTACTCGTTTACACCTAATGAGCAGTTCTTC.

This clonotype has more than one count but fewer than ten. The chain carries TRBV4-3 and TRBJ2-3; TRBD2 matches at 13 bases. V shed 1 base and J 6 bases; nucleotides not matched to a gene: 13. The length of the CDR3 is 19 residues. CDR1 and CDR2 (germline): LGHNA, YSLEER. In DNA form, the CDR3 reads TGCGCCAGCAGCCAAGGTTATGATGGACTAGCGGGAGCCCTGGATACGCAGTATTTT. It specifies CASSQGYDGLAGALDTQYF.

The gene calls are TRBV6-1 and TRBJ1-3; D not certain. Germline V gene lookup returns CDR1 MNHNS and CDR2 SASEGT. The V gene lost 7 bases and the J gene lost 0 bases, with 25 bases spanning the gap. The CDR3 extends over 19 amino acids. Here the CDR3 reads CASKTTWSEGDGSGNTIYF. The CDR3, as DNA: TGTGCCAGCAAGACAACATGGAGTGAGGGTGATGGCTCTGGAAACACCATATATTTT.

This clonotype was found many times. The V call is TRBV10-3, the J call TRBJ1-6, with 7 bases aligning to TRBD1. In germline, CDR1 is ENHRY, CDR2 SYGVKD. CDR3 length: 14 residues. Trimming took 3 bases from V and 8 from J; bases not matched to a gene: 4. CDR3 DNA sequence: TGTGCCATCAGTGATGGGACAGTCGATTCACCCCTCCACTTT. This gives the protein CAISDGTVDSPLHF.

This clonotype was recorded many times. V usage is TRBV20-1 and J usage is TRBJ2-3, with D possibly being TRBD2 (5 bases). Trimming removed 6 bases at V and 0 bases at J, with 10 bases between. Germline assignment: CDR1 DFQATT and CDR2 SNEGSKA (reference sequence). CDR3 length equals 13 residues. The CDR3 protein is CSAERSSTDTQYF. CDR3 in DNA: TGCAGTGCCGAGCGGTCTAGCACAGATACGCAGTATTTT.

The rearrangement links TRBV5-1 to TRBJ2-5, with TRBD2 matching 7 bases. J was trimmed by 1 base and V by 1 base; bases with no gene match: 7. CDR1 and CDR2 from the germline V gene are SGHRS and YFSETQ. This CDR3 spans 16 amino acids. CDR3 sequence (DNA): TGCGCCAGCAGCTTGCCTGTGGGGGGGTCCCAAGAGACCCAGTACTTC. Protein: CASSLPVGGSQETQYF.

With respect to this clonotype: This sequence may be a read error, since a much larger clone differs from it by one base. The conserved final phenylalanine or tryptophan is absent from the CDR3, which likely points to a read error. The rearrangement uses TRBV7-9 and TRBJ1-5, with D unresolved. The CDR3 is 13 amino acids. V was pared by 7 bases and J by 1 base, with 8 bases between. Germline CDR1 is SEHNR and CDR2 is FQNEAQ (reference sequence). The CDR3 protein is CASTINSNQPQHC. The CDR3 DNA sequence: TGTGCCAGCACCATAAACAGCAATCAGCCCCAGCATTGT.

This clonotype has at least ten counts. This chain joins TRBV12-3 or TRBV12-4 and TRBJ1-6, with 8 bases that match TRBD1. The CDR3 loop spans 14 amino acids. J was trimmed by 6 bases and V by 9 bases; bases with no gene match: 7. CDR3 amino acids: CASRLTGGNSPLHF. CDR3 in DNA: TGTGCCAGTAGACTTACAGGGGGTAATTCACCCCTCCACTTT.